This T cell receptor beta chain was captured by sequencing in a study of T cells in Graves' hyperthyroidism and ophthalmopathy. This CDR3 is 15 amino acids long. To note about this clonotype: The antigen remains undetermined. A much larger clonotype is one base distant, so this may be a read error.

Study observations and caveats: The majority of expanded thyroid clonotypes above 0.001 also appeared in blood.

The hyperthyroidism patients had all been newly diagnosed, and their disease duration was under 2 months. Their ages ranged from 18 to 65 years. Diagnosis rested on symptoms, serum thyroxine and TRAb, thyroid ultrasound, and orbital computed tomography. Drawn at first hyperthyroidism diagnosis, the blood sample preceded any ophthalmopathy symptoms. TCR beta CDR3 region amplification was performed from RNA transcripts. Using the HTBI primer set, a first-round RT-PCR was run on the TCR CDR3. TCRdb ran MiXCR on the multiplex PCR reads and lists one entry per CDR3 protein. The table has hundreds of thousands of distinct CDR3 sequences, roughly a sixth seen once.

This TCR came from a woman aged 50 to 60 with Graves' hyperthyroidism that later progressed to Graves' ophthalmopathy. Sequencing was carried out using blood. The chain carries TRBV12-3 or TRBV12-4 and TRBJ2-7, with 8 bases identical to TRBD1. As DNA, the CDR3 is TGTACCAGCAGCGCCAAGGGACAGGAGGCCTACGAGCAGTACTTC. This encodes CTSSAKGQEAYEQYF.